The entry below gives a single TCR beta chain sequence along with its context. What it binds is not known. Profiling relied on immunoSEQ multiplex PCR, and the TCRdb table lists in-frame clones only, not all of them. Of 150,000 or so clones in the sample, around 92% were seen once. CDR3 length: 15 amino acids. Germline V gene lookup returns CDR1 SGHTA and CDR2 FQGNSA. V dropped 5 bases and J dropped 8; count of bases not matched to a gene: 7. The record originates from a study of T cell responses to AZD1222 COVID-19 vaccine. Regarding the study as a whole: Among the donors, most were white British and more were female, and clonal diversity was possibly underestimated.

This clonotype originated in an adult who received the AZD1222 COVID-19 vaccine. J is TRBJ2-3 and V is TRBV7-2, with TRBD2 matching 13 bases. This material consisted of peripheral blood, taken 28 days after the second AZD1222 dose. CDR3 amino acids: CASSPGTSGDGTQYF. The CDR3 DNA follows: TGTGCCAGCAGCCCGGGGACTAGCGGGGACGGTACGCAGTATTTT.